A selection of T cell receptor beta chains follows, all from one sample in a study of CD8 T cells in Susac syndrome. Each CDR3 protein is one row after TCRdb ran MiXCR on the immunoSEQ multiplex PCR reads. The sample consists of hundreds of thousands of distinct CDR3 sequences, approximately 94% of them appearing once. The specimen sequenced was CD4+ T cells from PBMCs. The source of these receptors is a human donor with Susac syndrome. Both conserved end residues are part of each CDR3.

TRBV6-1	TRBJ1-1	CASRKATGSPEAFF
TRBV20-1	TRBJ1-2	CSARVGDSWYYTF
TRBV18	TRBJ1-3	CASSTLPLANTIYF
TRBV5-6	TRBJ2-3	CASSFQGSTDTQYF
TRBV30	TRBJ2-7	CAWDRSSYEQYF
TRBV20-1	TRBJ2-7	CSARPSGSSYEQYF
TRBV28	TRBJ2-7	CASIMQRTGDYEQYF
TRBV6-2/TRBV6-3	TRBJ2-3	CASSHGNTQYF
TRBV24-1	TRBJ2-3	CATSRGGLSTDTQYF
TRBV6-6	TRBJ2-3	CASSYSKHTDTQYF
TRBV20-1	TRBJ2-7	CSARRDRVTYEQYF
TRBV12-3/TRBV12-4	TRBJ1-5	CASSLRPNQPQHF
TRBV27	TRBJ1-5	CASRGDRAGNQPQHF
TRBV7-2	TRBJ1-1	CASRTGATEAFF
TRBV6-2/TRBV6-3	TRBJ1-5	CASSSALSSNQPQHF
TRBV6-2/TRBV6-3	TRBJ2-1	CASNGPRPGLAGLGQFF
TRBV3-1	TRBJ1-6	CASSQELGQGLRDSPLHF
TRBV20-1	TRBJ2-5	CSARVISGETQYF
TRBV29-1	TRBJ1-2	CSVVGDRGNYGYTF
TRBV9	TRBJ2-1	CASSESTAYNEQFF
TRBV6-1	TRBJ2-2	CASMILTPTSGGVTGELFF
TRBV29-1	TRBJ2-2	CSVGGANLGELFF
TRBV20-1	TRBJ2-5	CSASRPSGEGETQYF
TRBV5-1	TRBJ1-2	CASSPRTGERDGYTF
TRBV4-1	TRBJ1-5	CASSPILGDRGSQPQHF
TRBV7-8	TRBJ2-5	CASWGVQETQYF
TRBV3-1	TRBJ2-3	CASSQEWASGGQVDTQYF
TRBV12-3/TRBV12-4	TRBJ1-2	CASSFQNYGYTF
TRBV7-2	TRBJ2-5	CASGALGGETQYF
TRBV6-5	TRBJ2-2	CASSSVAGPTGELFF